This is a list of T cell receptor beta chains from one sample in a study of shared clonotypes between healthy human individuals. Assay used: immunoSEQ multiplex PCR; TCRdb lists only in-frame clones, some missing. This table holds some 2.1 million clones, around 93% found once. What was sequenced was naive CD8+ T cells from PBMCs. All receptors come from a man younger than 30 in good health. Some clones in this sample may be carry-over from other donors' samples. CDR3s include the opening cysteine and the closing phenylalanine or tryptophan. The D gene is left open where the match is weak. Size is omitted from some rows. Given values are once, few, many or a class for expanded clones.

V: TRBV5-6
D: NA
J: TRBJ1-4
size: NA
DNA: TGTGCCAGCAGCTTCCCTCAGGGAGAACTGTTTTTT
CDR3: CASSFPQGELFF

V: TRBV9
D: TRBD2
J: TRBJ2-5
size: NA
DNA: TGTGCCAGCAGCGTGGGAGGGCCAGGGCAAGAGACCCAGTACTTC
CDR3: CASSVGGPGQETQYF

V: TRBV6-5
D: NA
J: TRBJ1-1
size: NA
DNA: TGTGCCAGCAGTTACACGCCATTTCGGGGAACTGAAGCTTTCTTT
CDR3: CASSYTPFRGTEAFF

V: TRBV9
D: TRBD2
J: TRBJ2-5
size: NA
DNA: TGTGCCAGCAGCGCATGGACTAGCGGGGCAGAGACCCAGTACTTC
CDR3: CASSAWTSGAETQYF

V: TRBV19
D: NA
J: TRBJ2-2
size: NA
DNA: TGTGCCAGCTTCGCCGGGGAGCTGTTTTTT
CDR3: CASFAGELFF

V: TRBV7-8
D: TRBD1
J: TRBJ1-5
size: few
DNA: TGTGCCAGCAGCTTAGGACAGGGCAGTCAGCCCCAGCATTTT
CDR3: CASSLGQGSQPQHF

V: TRBV28
D: TRBD1
J: TRBJ1-1
size: NA
DNA: TGTGCCAGCAGTTTGGGACAGGGAGAGATGAACACTGAAGCTTTCTTT
CDR3: CASSLGQGEMNTEAFF

V: TRBV15
D: NA
J: TRBJ2-5
size: NA
DNA: TGTGCCACCAGCGAACAAAGACTCCAAGAGACCCAGTACTTC
CDR3: CATSEQRLQETQYF

V: TRBV27
D: NA
J: TRBJ2-7
size: NA
DNA: TGCGTTACAGGGATACGAGGGGGCTACGAGCAGTACTTC
CDR3: CVTGIRGGYEQYF

V: TRBV10-1
D: NA
J: TRBJ2-3
size: once
DNA: TGCGCCAGCAGGGGGGGGCGGGTTGGAACAGATACGCAGTATTTT
CDR3: CASRGGRVGTDTQYF

V: TRBV27
D: NA
J: TRBJ2-3
size: once
DNA: TGTGCCAGCAGTTTATTCTTCGGGAGTGGGGATACGCAGTATTTT
CDR3: CASSLFFGSGDTQYF

V: TRBV10-1
D: NA
J: TRBJ2-7
size: NA
DNA: TGCGCCAGCAGCGAGGGAAGGGTCCACGAGCAGTACTTC
CDR3: CASSEGRVHEQYF

V: TRBV7-9
D: NA
J: TRBJ2-1
size: NA
DNA: TGTGCCAGCAGCTCGAAGTACAATGAGCAGTTCTTC
CDR3: CASSSKYNEQFF

V: TRBV9
D: NA
J: TRBJ2-7
size: NA
DNA: TGTGCCAGCAGCGTAGGAGGGTTTAAGGAGCAGTACTTC
CDR3: CASSVGGFKEQYF

V: TRBV27
D: NA
J: TRBJ1-1
size: NA
DNA: TGTGCCAGCAGTTTTAGGAACAAGAACACTGAAGCTTTCTTT
CDR3: CASSFRNKNTEAFF

V: TRBV19
D: TRBD1
J: TRBJ2-5
size: NA
DNA: TGTGCCTCCGGCGGCAGGGGGCTGGAGACCCAGTACTTC
CDR3: CASGGRGLETQYF

V: TRBV28
D: NA
J: TRBJ2-7
size: NA
DNA: TGTGCCAGCAGTAGGGGGACACCCAGGACCTACGAGCAGTACTTC
CDR3: CASSRGTPRTYEQYF

V: TRBV27
D: NA
J: TRBJ2-7
size: NA
DNA: TGTGCCAGGCATAGGGTCTGCGGGTACTTC
CDR3: CARHRVCGYF

V: TRBV28
D: TRBD2
J: TRBJ2-5
size: NA
DNA: TGTGCCAGCAGACCCGCGGGACTAGCGAGCCAACAGACCCAGTACTTC
CDR3: CASRPAGLASQQTQYF

V: TRBV13
D: NA
J: TRBJ2-2
size: NA
DNA: TGTGCCAGCAGCGGGGGACTTTCGGCCACCGGGGAGCTGTTTTTT
CDR3: CASSGGLSATGELFF

V: TRBV27
D: NA
J: TRBJ2-7
size: NA
DNA: TGTGCCAGCAGTTCCCAGGGACACTTCTACGAGCAGTACTTC
CDR3: CASSSQGHFYEQYF

V: TRBV4-3
D: NA
J: TRBJ1-2
size: NA
DNA: TGCGCCAGCAGCCCCACATTCGGGGGGAAGGTCGGCTACACCTTC
CDR3: CASSPTFGGKVGYTF

V: TRBV2
D: TRBD2
J: TRBJ2-7
size: NA
DNA: TGTGCCAGCAGTGGATCTTCGGCGGGAGTCGGGAATTACGAGCAGTACTTC
CDR3: CASSGSSAGVGNYEQYF

V: TRBV27
D: NA
J: TRBJ2-7
size: once
DNA: TGTGCCAGCAGCTCCAGGGGCGCCGCCTACTACGAGCAGTACTTC
CDR3: CASSSRGAAYYEQYF

V: TRBV5-4
D: NA
J: TRBJ1-2
size: NA
DNA: TGTGCCAGCAGCCCCCTGGGGGCCAGGGATGATGGCTACACCTTC
CDR3: CASSPLGARDDGYTF

V: TRBV9
D: NA
J: TRBJ2-7
size: NA
DNA: TGTGCCAGCAGCGTAGCACAGTCCTACGAGCAGTACTTC
CDR3: CASSVAQSYEQYF

V: TRBV15
D: NA
J: TRBJ1-5
size: once
DNA: TGTGCCACCAGCAGAGCTCATTTGACCTCCCCGAGGCAGCCCCAGCATTTT
CDR3: CATSRAHLTSPRQPQHF

V: TRBV6-4
D: TRBD2
J: TRBJ2-1
size: once
DNA: TGTGCCAGCAGCCGACTAGCGGGAGGCAATGAGCAGTTCTTC
CDR3: CASSRLAGGNEQFF

V: TRBV11-2
D: NA
J: TRBJ2-7
size: NA
DNA: TGTGCCAGCAGCTTTCGGGACCGTAATTCCTACGAGCAGTACTTC
CDR3: CASSFRDRNSYEQYF

V: TRBV27
D: TRBD1
J: TRBJ1-2
size: NA
DNA: TGTGCCAGCAGTTTATCCGGGACAGGGCATGGCTACACCTTC
CDR3: CASSLSGTGHGYTF

V: TRBV5-1
D: TRBD1
J: TRBJ1-1
size: NA
DNA: TGCGCCAGCAGCTTGGGACAGGGGGGAGACACTGAAGCTTTCTTT
CDR3: CASSLGQGGDTEAFF

V: TRBV4-1
D: NA
J: TRBJ2-3
size: NA
DNA: TGCGCCAGCAGCCCAGCCGTAGGAACCACGATAGATACGCAGTATTTT
CDR3: CASSPAVGTTIDTQYF

V: TRBV13
D: NA
J: TRBJ2-7
size: NA
DNA: TGTGCCAGCAGCTCCCAAGACGAGCAGTACTTC
CDR3: CASSSQDEQYF

V: TRBV27
D: NA
J: TRBJ1-5
size: NA
DNA: TGTGCCAGCAGTTTATCATGGAGGGCTCCACATGGGCCCCAGCATTTT
CDR3: CASSLSWRAPHGPQHF

V: TRBV27
D: NA
J: TRBJ1-1
size: NA
DNA: TGTGCCAGCAGCTCAGGGATCTTGAACACTGAAGCTTTCTTT
CDR3: CASSSGILNTEAFF